A selection of T cell receptor beta chains follows, all from one sample in a study. TCRdb ran MiXCR on the 5' RACE reads and lists one entry per CDR3 protein. Among about 32,000 distinct CDR3 sequences listed, 24% were seen once. The sample comprised memory CD4+ T cells sorted from blood. The receptors here all came from a female donor with breast cancer. The CDR3 runs from the conserved cysteine through the conserved F or W. D genes are given only for firm matches. Expanded clones get a size class; other rows say once, few or many, or leave the size out.

clone size: once
V gene: TRBV28
J gene: TRBJ2-5
D gene: TRBD2
CDR3 protein: CASSLTSALKGTQYF

clone size: many
V gene: TRBV27
J gene: TRBJ2-1
D gene: -
CDR3 protein: CASSTPLTGLIEQFF

clone size: -
V gene: TRBV12-3/TRBV12-4
J gene: TRBJ2-7
D gene: TRBD1
CDR3 protein: CAGSLAFGSKDRASEQYF

clone size: many
V gene: TRBV12-3/TRBV12-4
J gene: TRBJ2-7
D gene: -
CDR3 protein: CASSPSNPHEQYF

clone size: many
V gene: TRBV13
J gene: TRBJ2-7
D gene: TRBD2
CDR3 protein: CASSLAGGSEQYF

clone size: few
V gene: TRBV6-1
J gene: TRBJ1-2
D gene: TRBD1
CDR3 protein: CASSEAAGQGHGYTF

clone size: many
V gene: TRBV5-1
J gene: TRBJ2-7
D gene: -
CDR3 protein: CASSLGGSGYEQYF

clone size: -
V gene: TRBV12-3/TRBV12-4
J gene: TRBJ1-2
D gene: TRBD1
CDR3 protein: CASSFFGTGGANYGYTF

clone size: -
V gene: TRBV9
J gene: TRBJ2-1
D gene: -
CDR3 protein: CASSVARGVNERFF

clone size: -
V gene: TRBV24-1
J gene: TRBJ2-5
D gene: -
CDR3 protein: CATSRLGQETQYF

clone size: many
V gene: TRBV6-5
J gene: TRBJ2-7
D gene: -
CDR3 protein: CASSYSVNEGVPPYEQYF

clone size: -
V gene: TRBV12-3/TRBV12-4
J gene: TRBJ2-1
D gene: TRBD1
CDR3 protein: CASSSLTGVYNEQFF

clone size: many
V gene: TRBV5-4
J gene: TRBJ2-7
D gene: -
CDR3 protein: CASSLGVRRDEQYF

clone size: many
V gene: TRBV27
J gene: TRBJ2-7
D gene: -
CDR3 protein: CASSLGGTYEQYF

clone size: medium-sized
V gene: TRBV6-5
J gene: TRBJ2-7
D gene: TRBD1
CDR3 protein: CASRIGQGPYEQYF

clone size: medium-sized
V gene: TRBV6-5
J gene: TRBJ1-3
D gene: -
CDR3 protein: CASSYSLGSGPGNTIYF

clone size: many
V gene: TRBV5-1
J gene: TRBJ1-1
D gene: -
CDR3 protein: CASSLAQGNTEAFF

clone size: once
V gene: TRBV7-3
J gene: TRBJ2-7
D gene: -
CDR3 protein: CASGPSPNLQQYF

clone size: -
V gene: TRBV7-9
J gene: TRBJ2-7
D gene: -
CDR3 protein: CASSPGPSSYEQYF

clone size: many
V gene: TRBV12-3/TRBV12-4
J gene: TRBJ2-7
D gene: -
CDR3 protein: CASSFQLAYEQYF

clone size: few
V gene: TRBV5-6
J gene: TRBJ2-1
D gene: -
CDR3 protein: CASSLAAEQFF

clone size: few
V gene: TRBV5-1
J gene: TRBJ2-2
D gene: TRBD1
CDR3 protein: CASSRTGVEDTGELFF

clone size: -
V gene: TRBV5-1
J gene: TRBJ2-1
D gene: TRBD2
CDR3 protein: CASKRTSEAYNGQFF

clone size: -
V gene: TRBV5-1
J gene: TRBJ2-2
D gene: -
CDR3 protein: CASSLVGSRAGELFF

clone size: many
V gene: TRBV28
J gene: TRBJ1-1
D gene: -
CDR3 protein: CASRTPNTEAFF

clone size: once
V gene: TRBV27
J gene: TRBJ1-6
D gene: -
CDR3 protein: CASSLTGSPLHF

clone size: few
V gene: TRBV12-3/TRBV12-4
J gene: TRBJ2-1
D gene: -
CDR3 protein: CASSFVRIKF

clone size: -
V gene: TRBV6-5
J gene: TRBJ2-1
D gene: -
CDR3 protein: CATYYASSRSSYNEQFF

clone size: few
V gene: TRBV4-1
J gene: TRBJ2-7
D gene: TRBD2
CDR3 protein: CASSQVYLAGTYEQYF

clone size: few
V gene: TRBV20-1
J gene: TRBJ2-5
D gene: -
CDR3 protein: CSASGVSQETQYF

clone size: -
V gene: TRBV11-2
J gene: TRBJ2-7
D gene: TRBD1
CDR3 protein: CASSDRDSTYEQYF

clone size: few
V gene: TRBV6-2/TRBV6-3
J gene: TRBJ2-7
D gene: TRBD1
CDR3 protein: CASSSDRGLYEQYF

clone size: -
V gene: TRBV12-3/TRBV12-4
J gene: TRBJ2-1
D gene: TRBD1
CDR3 protein: CASSFGTGVSEQFF